This T cell receptor beta chain originates from a study of blood T cell repertoires in COVID-19. Overall study: COVID-19 samples collected from the United States, Italy and Spain covered acute and convalescent phases. Sources were T cells, B-cell-depleted T cells, or PBMCs; the material itself was cDNA or gDNA.

The J segment lost 6 bases and the V segment lost 4 bases, leaving 9 bases of the junction unmatched. In germline, CDR1 is SGHAT, CDR2 FQNNGV. This CDR3 has 16 amino acids. Original handling: Amplification of reference gene primers was used by the study to estimate nucleated cell counts. The assay was immunoSEQ multiplex PCR, and TCRdb's table has in-frame clones only and misses some. Clone size and the V and J calls come from that table; the DNA yielded D and trimming. Seen here are 70,000 to 95,000 clones, roughly 80% observed once, and the top ten hold 20%. This receptor was identified in a woman in her 70s with acute or convalescent COVID-19. The chain is built from TRBV11-2 and TRBJ2-3, with 11 bases that match TRBD2. Sequencing was performed on peripheral blood. CDR3 coding DNA: TGTGCCAGCAGCTCCACCCTCGGACTAGCGGGCGATACGCAGTATTTT. It codes for CASSSTLGLAGDTQYF.